This entry features one TCR beta chain sequence. Its antigen is still unknown. The data belong to a study of T cell responses to AZD1222 COVID-19 vaccine. Whole-study context: The analysis combined second doses at about 4 or about 12 weeks. Findings of the study overall: Clonal diversity was possibly underestimated, and white British individuals and females predominated among donors. In the spike-specific TCR repertoire, nearly half reportedly target unmutated variant regions.

Sequenced by immunoSEQ multiplex PCR; TCRdb stores in-frame clones only, minus some. The sample contains more than 150,000 clones, around 89% of which appear only once. Trimming cost V 3 bases and J 5 bases, with 11 bases left between them. This CDR3 has 15 residues. Germline loops: CDR1 LGHDT, CDR2 YNNKEL (reference sequence). The source was peripheral blood, collected on day 0 of AZD1222 vaccination. J is TRBJ2-6 and V is TRBV3-1 (or the pseudogene TRBV3-2), with D tentatively TRBD1 (6 bases). This sequence originates from an adult in good health. CDR3 nucleotides: TGTGCCAGCAGCCAGGTACAGGGTAGGGCCAACGTCCTGACTTTC. It is translated as CASSQVQGRANVLTF.